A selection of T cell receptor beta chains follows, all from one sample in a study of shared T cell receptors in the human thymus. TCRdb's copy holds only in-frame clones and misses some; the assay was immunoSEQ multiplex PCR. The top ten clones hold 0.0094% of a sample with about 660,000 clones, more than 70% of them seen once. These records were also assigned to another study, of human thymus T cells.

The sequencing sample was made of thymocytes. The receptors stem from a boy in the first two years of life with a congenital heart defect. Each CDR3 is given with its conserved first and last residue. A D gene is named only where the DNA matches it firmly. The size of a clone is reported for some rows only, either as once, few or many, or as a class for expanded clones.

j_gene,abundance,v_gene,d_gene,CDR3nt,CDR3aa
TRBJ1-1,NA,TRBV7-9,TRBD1,TGTGCCAGCAGCCTCAGGGGGCCAACTGAAGCTTTCTTT,CASSLRGPTEAFF
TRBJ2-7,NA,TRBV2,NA,TGTGCCAGCAGTGATAGTTTCCCCCGCTACGAGCAGTACTTC,CASSDSFPRYEQYF
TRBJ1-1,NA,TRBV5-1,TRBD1,TGCGCCAGCAGCTTGGTTGGGGACAGGGAGGTGAACACTGAAGCTTTCTTT,CASSLVGDREVNTEAFF
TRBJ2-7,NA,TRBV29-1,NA,TGCAGCGTCGTTATCCCTTACGACAGGTTTGCCTACGAGCAGTACTTC,CSVVIPYDRFAYEQYF
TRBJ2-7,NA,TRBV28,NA,TGTGCCAGCAGTTTTAGGGGGAACTACGAGCAGTACTTC,CASSFRGNYEQYF
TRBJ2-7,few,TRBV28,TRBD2,TGTGCCAGCAGACTAGCGGGGATCATTAACTACGAGCAGTACTTC,CASRLAGIINYEQYF
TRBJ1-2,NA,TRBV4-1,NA,TGCGCCAGCAGCCAAGCTGGAAACAGGAGTTTCAACTATGGCTACACCTTC,CASSQAGNRSFNYGYTF
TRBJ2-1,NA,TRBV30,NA,TGTGCCTGGAGTACCTCACGGGGGAGGCACAATGAGCAGTTCTTC,CAWSTSRGRHNEQFF
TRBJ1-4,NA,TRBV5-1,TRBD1,TGCGCCAGCAGCTTCAACAGGGGCCACCATGAAAAACTGTTTTTT,CASSFNRGHHEKLFF
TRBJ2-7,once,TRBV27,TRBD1,TGTGCCAGCAGTCGAGACAGGGATTGCCACGAGCAGTACTTC,CASSRDRDCHEQYF
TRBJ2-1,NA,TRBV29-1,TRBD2,TGCAGCGTGCTGGGGGACTACTTGATTAATGAGCAGTTCTTC,CSVLGDYLINEQFF
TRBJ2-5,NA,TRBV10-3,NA,TGTGCCATCAGTGACTTTCAATCTCAGGGGTTTCAGAGGGAGACCCAGTACTTC,CAISDFQSQGFQRETQYF
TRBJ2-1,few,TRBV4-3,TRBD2,TGCGCCAGCAGCCACGAAAGCGGGAGGGCCAGAAATGAGCAGTTCTTC,CASSHESGRARNEQFF
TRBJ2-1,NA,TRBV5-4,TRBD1,TGTGCCAGCAGCTTGGAGTGGGACAGGGAGTTCTTC,CASSLEWDREFF